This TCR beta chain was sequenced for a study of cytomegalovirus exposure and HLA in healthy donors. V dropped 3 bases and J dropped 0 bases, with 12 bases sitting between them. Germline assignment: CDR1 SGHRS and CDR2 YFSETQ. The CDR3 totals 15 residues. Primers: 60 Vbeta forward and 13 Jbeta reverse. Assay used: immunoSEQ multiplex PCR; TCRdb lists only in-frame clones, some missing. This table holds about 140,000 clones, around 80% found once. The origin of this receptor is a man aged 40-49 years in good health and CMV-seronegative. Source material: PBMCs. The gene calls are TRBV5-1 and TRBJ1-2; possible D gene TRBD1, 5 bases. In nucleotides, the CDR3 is TGCGCCAGCAGCTGGGACTTCCAGCCTAACTATGGCTACACCTTC. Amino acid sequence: CASSWDFQPNYGYTF. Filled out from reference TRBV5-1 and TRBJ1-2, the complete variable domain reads KAGVTQTPRYLIKTRGQQVTLSCSPISGHRSVSWYQQTPGQGLQFLFEYFSETQRNKGNFPGRFSGRQFSNSRSEMNVSTLELGDSALYLCASSWDFQPNYGYTFGSGTRLTVV.